This T cell receptor (beta chain) was recorded in a study of shared clonotypes between healthy human individuals. Overall study context: Aged 18 to 49, the donors were a couple of women and a few men. Points from the study as a whole: Read depth was anticipated to influence clonotype sharing among donors. Shared clonotypes across all four donors exceeded non-shared ones in generation probability.

Notes on this clone: Its target is unknown.

The deep-level immunoSEQ assay was used. Libraries were prepared by immunoSEQ multiplex PCR; TCRdb keeps only in-frame clonotypes and omits some of them. The sample shows a few million clones, over 85% of them seen only once. There are 17 residues in the CDR3. Unmatched junction bases numbered 4, after V lost 3 bases and J lost 2 bases. The sequenced sample consisted of naive CD4+ T cells sorted from blood. As to subset: CD45RA+ positively selected. The sequence was obtained from a man aged 18 to 29 in good health. The chain is built from TRBV23-1 and TRBJ1-4, with TRBD1 matching over 12 bases. TRBV23-1 is recorded as an ORF, its role being uncertain. This CDR3 reads CASSQGDRGQTNEKLFF. The CDR3 nucleotides read TGCGCCAGCAGTCAGGGGGACAGGGGGCAGACTAATGAAAAACTGTTTTTT.